The 7 T cell receptor beta chains reported below all come from one sample, sequenced in a study of blood T cell repertoires in COVID-19. Clones were read by immunoSEQ multiplex PCR, and TCRdb kept only the in-frame ones, dropping some. The sample yields fewer than 500,000 clones, over 85% seen once. Sequencing was done on a sample of peripheral blood. The source is a man aged 18 to 30 with COVID-19, enrolled during active disease.

The gene calls are TRBV4-1 and TRBJ2-7; TRBD1 agrees at 8 bases. Trimming took 1 base from V and 3 from J; bases not matched to a gene: 5. From germline, CDR1 is MGHRA and CDR2 YSYEKL. The CDR3 totals 15 residues. CDR3 residues: CASSQVAGTGYEQYF. The CDR3 DNA reads as TGCGCCAGCAGCCAAGTAGCCGGGACAGGCTACGAGCAGTACTTC.

The rearrangement uses TRBV5-1 and TRBJ2-2, with TRBD2 matching over 11 bases. Trimming cost V 0 bases and J 4 bases; bases outside gene matches: 2. The CDR3 extends over 16 amino acids. Per the germline V gene, CDR1 is SGHRS and CDR2 is YFSETQ. The CDR3, as DNA: TGCGCCAGCAGCTTGGGACTAGCGGGAACCACCGGGGAGCTGTTTTTT. Its translation: CASSLGLAGTTGELFF.

The chain carries TRBV5-4 and TRBJ2-7, with 8 bases identical to TRBD1. Germline CDR1 and CDR2: SGHNT and YYREEE (reference sequence). This CDR3 region has 14 residues. Unmatched junction bases numbered 6, after V lost 4 bases and J lost 3 bases. The CDR3 bases are TGTGCCAGCAGCCCGGACAGGGCCTTCTACGAGCAGTACTTC. Its protein is CASSPDRAFYEQYF. The entire variable domain, with the rest obtained from reference TRBV5-4 and TRBJ2-7, is as follows: ETGVTQSPTHLIKTRGQQVTLRCSSQSGHNTVSWYQQALGQGPQFIFQYYREEENGRGNFPPRFSGLQFPNYSSELNVNALELDDSALYLCASSPDRAFYEQYFGPGTRLTVT.

V is TRBV24-1 and J is TRBJ1-5, with a weak D call TRBD1 (5 bases). Between the trimmed V and J ends, which lost 3 bases and 6 bases, there was a span of 11 bases. This CDR3 spans 14 amino acids. Germline V CDR1 and CDR2: KGHDR, SFDVKD. CDR3 loop: CATSDPRDFQPQHF. CDR3 nucleotide sequence: TGTGCCACCAGTGATCCCAGGGATTTTCAGCCCCAGCATTTT.

The chain uses TRBV5-1 and TRBJ2-3; 10 nucleotides match TRBD1. Germline V lookup: CDR1 SGHRS, CDR2 YFSETQ. The junction had 4 bases not matched to a gene; V was cut back by 3 bases and J by 6 bases. The CDR3 loop spans 14 amino acids. CDR3 region: CASSSGQGWDTQYF. CDR3 in DNA: TGCGCCAGCAGCTCGGGACAGGGGTGGGATACGCAGTATTTT.

This clone occurred a few times. The rearrangement joins TRBV18 to TRBJ1-2; D remains unclear. V dropped 2 bases and J dropped 4 bases, with 14 bases sitting between them. This CDR3 is 15 amino acids long. Germline CDR1 KGHSH, CDR2 LQKENI. In DNA form, the CDR3 reads TGTGCCAGCTCACCATCGCGAAGCGATCCCTATGGCTACACCTTC. This encodes CASSPSRSDPYGYTF.

The chain links TRBV19 to TRBJ2-1; 9 positions agree with TRBD1. The V and J ends lost 6 bases and 9 bases, in that order; junction bases with no gene match: 12. Germline values: CDR1 LNHDA, CDR2 SQIVND (reference sequence). CDR3 length: 15 amino acids. The CDR3 protein is CASRLTGTGFGEQFF. The CDR3 DNA reads as TGTGCCAGTAGATTAACCGGGACAGGGTTTGGTGAGCAGTTCTTC.